The 20 T cell receptor beta chains below all came from one sample that was sequenced in a study of read filtering for tumor transcriptome and immune sequencing. This library used roughly 430 ng RNA and molecular barcoded adaptors spanning alpha/delta and beta/gamma chains. Using its own MiXCR run on the reads, TCRdb lists one record per CDR3 protein. The sample records 49,000 or so distinct CDR3 sequences, 10% to 15% being singletons. The material sequenced was a population of CD138-negative cells sorted from bone marrow. These receptors were taken from a donor at least 40 years old with multiple myeloma.

This clonotype counts as medium-sized. The rearrangement links TRBV23-1 to TRBJ2-1; D unclear. TRBV23-1 is an ORF, with its function uncertain. The CDR3 loop spans 16 amino acids. With 8 bases removed from V and 0 bases from J, the gap between germline ends came to 17 bases. CDR3 sequence reads: CASVSPTYSSYNEQFF. The CDR3 DNA reads as TGCGCCAGCGTCTCACCTACGTATTCCTCCTACAATGAGCAGTTCTTC.

This clonotype has at least ten counts. The CDR3 protein is CASRGPGQPSYEQYF. The CDR3 DNA sequence: TGTGCCAGCAGGGGACCGGGACAGCCGTCCTACGAGCAGTACTTC. The chain recombines TRBV7-9 with TRBJ2-7, with 7 bases matching TRBD1. The V gene end was trimmed by 6 bases and the J gene end by 1 base; junction bases not matched to a gene: 9. CDR3 length: 15 amino acids. Germline V gene lookup returns CDR1 SEHNR and CDR2 FQNEAQ (reference sequence).

This clonotype was seen repeatedly, ten times or more. The CDR3: CASSDSGTGGSNAFF. The CDR3 nucleotides are TGTGCCAGCAGTGACTCCGGGACAGGGGGCTCTAACGCTTTCTTT. This chain joins TRBV6-1 and TRBJ1-1; TRBD1 aligns across 12 bases. Germline trimming cut 3 bases from V and 11 bases from J; bases unmatched to any gene: 10. The CDR3 length is 15 residues. Germline values: CDR1 MNHNS, CDR2 SASEGT.

As regards this clonotype: Since a much larger clone is just one base distant, this may be a read error. The V call is TRBV12-3 or TRBV12-4, the J call TRBJ1-6; D uncertain. The CDR3 is 14 amino acids. V lost 5 bases to trimming and J lost 8 bases, with 13 bases between them. The CDR3 DNA reads as TGTGCCAGCAGTAGGGCAGTCGATTATTCACCCCTCCACTTT. Translating it yields CASSRAVDYSPLHF.

This clonotype has a count of ten or more. The chain couples TRBV6-5 to TRBJ2-5, with D tentatively TRBD2 (5 bases). The V gene's germline CDR1 is MNHEY and CDR2 SVGAGI. The V end was cut by 2 bases, the J end by 1 base, with 14 bases between. The CDR3 is made up of 16 amino acids. DNA of the CDR3: TGTGCCAGCAGTTACCCGACGGAGGAAGGCCAAGAGACCCAGTACTTC. Translated, it gives CASSYPTEEGQETQYF.

This clonotype was observed at least ten times. The V gene is TRBV29-1, the J gene TRBJ1-2, with D possibly matching TRBD1 (5 bases). The CDR3 loop spans 11 amino acids. Trimming took 7 bases from V and 6 from J, leaving 12 bases between them. In germline, CDR1 is SQVTM, CDR2 ANQGSEA. Written as DNA, the CDR3 is TGCAGCGGGGACCATGACGATGGCTACACCTTC. Its protein product is CSGDHDDGYTF. Supplemented by reference TRBV29-1 and TRBJ1-2, the full variable domain reads SAVISQKPSRDICQRGTSLTIQCQVDSQVTMMFWYRQQPGQSLTLIATANQGSEATYESGFVIDKFPISRPNLTFSTLTVSNMSPEDSSIYLCSGDHDDGYTFGSGTRLTVV.

This clonotype was observed many times. The rearrangement joins TRBV18 to TRBJ1-3; TRBD1 might be the D (5 bases). CDR1 is KGHSH and CDR2 is LQKENI in the germline V gene. The CDR3 runs 15 residues. Trimming removed 3 bases at V and 1 base at J, with 10 bases between. CDR3 in amino acids: CASSPAEGSGNTIYF. DNA for the CDR3: TGTGCCAGCTCACCTGCGGAGGGGTCTGGAAACACCATATATTTT.

A remark on this clonotype: A far larger clone is just one base off, so this is likely a read error. V is TRBV7-9 and J is TRBJ2-1; D is undetermined. The germline V gene encodes CDR1 SEHNR and CDR2 FQNEAQ (reference sequence). V was clipped by 2 bases and J by 9 bases, with 14 bases between them. The CDR3 has 14 residues. The CDR3 loop is CASSLSWVNSEQFF. The CDR3 nucleotides are TGTGCCAGCAGCTTATCTTGGGTTAACAGTGAGCAGTTCTTC.

This clonotype was recorded many times. The rearrangement uses TRBV20-1 and TRBJ2-5, with D unresolved. Trimming pared 3 bases from V and 1 base from J, leaving 9 bases between. The CDR3 contains 13 residues. Germline V gene lookup returns CDR1 DFQATT and CDR2 SNEGSKA (reference sequence). The chain's CDR3 is CSASEHFQETQYF. The CDR3 coding sequence is TGCAGTGCTAGCGAGCACTTCCAAGAGACCCAGTACTTC.

This clonotype has at least ten counts. One end of the junction is discordant with germline, which a read error may explain. The CDR3 sequence: CANSSGTGSNPPNYNEQFF. The CDR3 DNA sequence: TGTGCCAACAGCTCCGGGACAGGCTCTAATCCCCCTAACTACAATGAGCAGTTCTTC. The V gene is TRBV5-6, the J gene TRBJ2-1; 8 bases line up with TRBD1. Per germline, CDR1 SGHDT and CDR2 YYEEEE. The CDR3 contains 19 residues.

On this clonotype: The junction departs from the called germline gene at one end, perhaps through a read error. The V gene is TRBV12-3 or TRBV12-4, the J gene TRBJ2-1, with TRBD2 matching 7 bases. CDR3 size: 15 residues. CDR3 DNA: TGTGCCAGCACTCGGGGGGTGGGGGACTACAATGGGCAGTTCTTC. Translated: CASTRGVGDYNGQFF.

V is TRBV28 and J is TRBJ1-1; D not resolved. V lost 7 bases and J 7 bases, leaving 13 bases between the germline ends. CDR1 is MDHEN, CDR2 SYDVKM, per germline. This CDR3 is built from 12 residues. The CDR3: CASTVVEGEAFF. CDR3 nucleotides: TGTGCCAGCACCGTGGTTGAGGGTGAAGCTTTCTTT.

This clonotype showed up many times. The chain has TRBV27 and TRBJ2-5; 9 bases map to TRBD2. Germline values: CDR1 MNHEY, CDR2 SMNVEV (reference sequence). CDR3 size: 15 residues. V lost 7 bases, J lost 2 bases, and 8 bases stayed unmatched. DNA of the CDR3: TGTGCCAGCAAAAGGCTGGCGGGAGGGCAAGAGACCCAGTACTTC. Residues: CASKRLAGGQETQYF.

Comments on this clonotype: The junction differs from germline at one of its ends, possibly a read error. The J gene is TRBJ1-1, the V gene TRBV5-4; 7 nucleotides match TRBD1. Germline assignment: CDR1 SGHNT and CDR2 YYREEE (reference sequence). This CDR3 comprises 13 residues. DNA of the CDR3: TGTGCCAGCAGCCTCGGGACAGCCGTGGAAGCTGTCTTT. It translates to CASSLGTAVEAVF.

The sample holds a few counts of this clonotype. This chain uses TRBV6-6 with TRBJ2-5; D is unresolved. Germline CDR1 reads MNHNY; CDR2 reads SVGAGI (reference sequence). V dropped 8 bases and J dropped 14 bases, with 18 bases sitting between them. CDR3 length: 11 residues. The CDR3 here is CASELTNQYYF. The CDR3 DNA follows: TGTGCCAGCGAGCTTACTAACCAATACTACTTC.

The gene calls are TRBV7-9 and TRBJ1-2; D ambiguous. The CDR3 covers 12 residues. The V end was cut by 1 base, the J end by 12 bases, with 12 bases between. Germline V gene sequence: CDR1 SEHNR, CDR2 FQNEAQ (reference sequence). CDR3 bases: TGTGCCAGCAGCTTAGGGTCGGAAGGCAACACCTTC. It translates to CASSLGSEGNTF.

The chain has TRBV5-1 and TRBJ2-5; 7 bases fit TRBD2. The V and J ends lost 5 bases and 2 bases, in that order; junction bases with no gene match: 6. The CDR3 totals 14 residues. Germline V gene lookup returns CDR1 SGHRS and CDR2 YFSETQ. In DNA form, the CDR3 reads TGCGCCAGCAGTTATCGCGGGAGTCAAGAGACCCAGTACTTC. Its protein is CASSYRGSQETQYF.

Many counts were recorded for this clonotype. CDR3 sequence reads: CASRDPGLGGFSEQFF. Here the CDR3 DNA reads TGTGCCAGCAGAGACCCCGGACTGGGCGGGTTCAGTGAGCAGTTCTTC. The chain combines TRBV7-2 with TRBJ2-1; possible D gene TRBD2, 5 bases. From germline, CDR1 is SGHTA and CDR2 FQGNSA. V lost 6 bases and J lost 9, with 24 bases in between. This CDR3 has 16 residues.

This clonotype was recorded many times. The rearrangement uses TRBV19 and TRBJ2-1; the match to TRBD2 covers 9 bases. The CDR3 loop spans 20 amino acids. After removal of 10 bases from V and 0 bases from J, the junction contained 22 bases not matched to a gene. Per the germline V gene, CDR1 is LNHDA and CDR2 is SQIVND (reference sequence). CDR3 coding DNA: TGTGCCACCAGTATGGGGGCTAGCGGGGCCGGGATCAGCTCCTACAATGAGCAGTTCTTC. This sequence encodes CATSMGASGAGISSYNEQFF.

This clonotype was counted ten times or more. The chain employs TRBV7-6 and TRBJ2-5; a possible D gene is TRBD1 (5 bases). CDR1 is SGHVS and CDR2 is FNYEAQ in the germline V gene. V was pared by 4 bases and J by 5 bases, with 17 bases between. The CDR3 extends over 15 amino acids. CDR3 sequence: CASSSPHLKGETQYF. CDR3 DNA: TGTGCCAGCAGCTCCCCACACCTTAAGGGGGAGACCCAGTACTTC.